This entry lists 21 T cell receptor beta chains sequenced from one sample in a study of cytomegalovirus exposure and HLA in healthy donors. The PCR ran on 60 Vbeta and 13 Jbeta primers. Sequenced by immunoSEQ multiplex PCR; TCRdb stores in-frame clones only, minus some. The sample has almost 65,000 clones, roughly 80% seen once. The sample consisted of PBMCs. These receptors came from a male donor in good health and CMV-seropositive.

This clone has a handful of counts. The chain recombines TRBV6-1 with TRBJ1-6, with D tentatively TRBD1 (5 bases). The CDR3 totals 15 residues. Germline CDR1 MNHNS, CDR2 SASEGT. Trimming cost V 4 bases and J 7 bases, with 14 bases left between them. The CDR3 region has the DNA TGTGCCAGCAGTGTAAGCAAGGGGCTAAATTCACCCCTCCACTTT. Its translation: CASSVSKGLNSPLHF.

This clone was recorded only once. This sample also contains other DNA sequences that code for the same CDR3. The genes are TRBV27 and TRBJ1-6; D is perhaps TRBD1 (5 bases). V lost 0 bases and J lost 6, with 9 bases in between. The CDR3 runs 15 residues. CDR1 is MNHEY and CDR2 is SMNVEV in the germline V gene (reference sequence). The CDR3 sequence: CASSLSMGRNSPLHF. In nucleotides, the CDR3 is TGTGCCAGCAGTTTATCGATGGGGCGTAATTCACCCCTCCACTTT.

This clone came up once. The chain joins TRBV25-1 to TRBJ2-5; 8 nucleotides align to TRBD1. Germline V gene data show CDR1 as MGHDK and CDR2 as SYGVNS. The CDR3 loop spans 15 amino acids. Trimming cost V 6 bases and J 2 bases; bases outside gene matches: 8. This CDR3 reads CASREDRVFQETQYF. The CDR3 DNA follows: TGTGCCAGCAGGGAGGACAGGGTGTTTCAAGAGACCCAGTACTTC.

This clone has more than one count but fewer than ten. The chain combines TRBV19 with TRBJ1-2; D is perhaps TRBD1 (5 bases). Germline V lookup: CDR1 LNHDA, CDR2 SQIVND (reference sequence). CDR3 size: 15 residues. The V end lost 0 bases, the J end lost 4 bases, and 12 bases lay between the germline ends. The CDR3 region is CASSIEGGDLYGYTF. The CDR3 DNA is TGTGCCAGTAGTATAGAGGGGGGGGACCTCTATGGCTACACCTTC.

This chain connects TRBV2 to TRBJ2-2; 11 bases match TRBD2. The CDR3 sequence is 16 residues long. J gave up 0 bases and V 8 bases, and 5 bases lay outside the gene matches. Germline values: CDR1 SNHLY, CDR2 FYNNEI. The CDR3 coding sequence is TGTGCCAGCGGACTAGCGGGTGACGCGAACACCGGGGAGCTGTTTTTT. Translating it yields CASGLAGDANTGELFF.

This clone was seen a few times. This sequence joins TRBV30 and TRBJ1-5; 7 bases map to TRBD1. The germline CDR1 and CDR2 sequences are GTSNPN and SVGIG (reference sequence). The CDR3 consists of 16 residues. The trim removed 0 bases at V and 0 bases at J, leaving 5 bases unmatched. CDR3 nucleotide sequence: TGTGCCTGGAGTGTCGGGACAGTTAATAGCAATCAGCCCCAGCATTTT. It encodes CAWSVGTVNSNQPQHF.

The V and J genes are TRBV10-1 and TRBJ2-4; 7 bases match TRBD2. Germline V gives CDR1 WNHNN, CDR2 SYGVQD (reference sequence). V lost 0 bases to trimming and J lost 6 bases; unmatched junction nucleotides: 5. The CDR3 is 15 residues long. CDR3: CASSESCQRGNIQYF. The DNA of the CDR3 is TGCGCCAGCAGTGAGTCGTGTCAGCGGGGAAACATTCAGTACTTC.

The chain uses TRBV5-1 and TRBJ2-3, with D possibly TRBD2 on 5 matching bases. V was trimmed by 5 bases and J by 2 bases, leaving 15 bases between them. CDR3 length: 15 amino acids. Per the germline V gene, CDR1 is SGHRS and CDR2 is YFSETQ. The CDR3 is CASRQWSGITDTQYF. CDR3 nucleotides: TGCGCCAGCAGGCAATGGAGCGGAATCACAGATACGCAGTATTTT.

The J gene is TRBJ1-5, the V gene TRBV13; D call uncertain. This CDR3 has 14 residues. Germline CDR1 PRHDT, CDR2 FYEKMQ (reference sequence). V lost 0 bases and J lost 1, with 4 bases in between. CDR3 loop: CASSLGLSNQPQHF. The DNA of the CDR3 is TGTGCCAGCAGCTTAGGCTTGAGCAATCAGCCCCAGCATTTT.

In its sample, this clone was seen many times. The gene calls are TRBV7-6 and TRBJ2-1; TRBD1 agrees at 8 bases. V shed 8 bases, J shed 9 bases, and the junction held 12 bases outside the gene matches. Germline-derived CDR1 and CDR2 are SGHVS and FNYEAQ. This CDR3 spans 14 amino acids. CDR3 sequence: CASASRRGQVEQFF. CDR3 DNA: TGTGCCAGCGCCAGTCGCAGGGGGCAGGTTGAGCAGTTCTTC.

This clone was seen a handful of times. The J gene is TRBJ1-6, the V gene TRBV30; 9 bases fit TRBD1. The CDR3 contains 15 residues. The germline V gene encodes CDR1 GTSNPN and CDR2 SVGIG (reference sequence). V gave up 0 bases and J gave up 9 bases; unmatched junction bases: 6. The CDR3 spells CAWSVGDRVGSPLHF. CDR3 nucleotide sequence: TGTGCCTGGAGTGTGGGGGACAGGGTCGGTTCACCCCTCCACTTT.

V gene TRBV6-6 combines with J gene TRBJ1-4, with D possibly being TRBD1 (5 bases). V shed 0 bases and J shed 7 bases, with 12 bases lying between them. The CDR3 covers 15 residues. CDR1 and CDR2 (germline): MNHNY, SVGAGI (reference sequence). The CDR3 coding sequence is TGTGCCAGCAGTTACTCGGGGGGAGTGGTTGAAAAACTGTTTTTT. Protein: CASSYSGGVVEKLFF.

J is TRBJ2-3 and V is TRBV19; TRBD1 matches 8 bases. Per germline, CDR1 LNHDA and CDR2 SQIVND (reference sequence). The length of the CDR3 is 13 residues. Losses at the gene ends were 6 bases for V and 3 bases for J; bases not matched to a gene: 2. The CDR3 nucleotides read TGTGCCAGTAGGGACAGGGCTACAGATACGCAGTATTTT. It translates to CASRDRATDTQYF.

The CDR3 region is CSVDGGVSTDTQYF. The CDR3 DNA follows: TGCAGCGTTGATGGGGGGGTTAGCACAGATACGCAGTATTTT. The rearrangement uses TRBV29-1 and TRBJ2-3; 7 positions agree with TRBD2. This CDR3 is 14 amino acids long. The germline CDR1 and CDR2 sequences are SQVTM and ANQGSEA. V shed 3 bases, J shed 0 bases, and the junction held 3 bases outside the gene matches.

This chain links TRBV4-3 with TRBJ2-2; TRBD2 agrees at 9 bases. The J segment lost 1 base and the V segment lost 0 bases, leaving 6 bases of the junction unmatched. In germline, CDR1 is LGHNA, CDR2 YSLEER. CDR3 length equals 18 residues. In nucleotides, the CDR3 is TGCGCCAGCAGCCAAGAGGGCCTAGCGGGGCTGAACACCGGGGAGCTGTTTTTT. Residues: CASSQEGLAGLNTGELFF.

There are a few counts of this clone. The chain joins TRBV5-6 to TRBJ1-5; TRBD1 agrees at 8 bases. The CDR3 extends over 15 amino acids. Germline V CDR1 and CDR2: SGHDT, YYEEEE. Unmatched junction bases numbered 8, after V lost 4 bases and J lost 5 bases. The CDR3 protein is CASSGAGTGHQPQHF. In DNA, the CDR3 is TGTGCCAGCAGCGGCGCCGGGACAGGTCATCAGCCCCAGCATTTT.

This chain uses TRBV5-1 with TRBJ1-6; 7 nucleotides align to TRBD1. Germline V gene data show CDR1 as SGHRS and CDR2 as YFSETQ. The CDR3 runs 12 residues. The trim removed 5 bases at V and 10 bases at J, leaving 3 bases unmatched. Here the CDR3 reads CASRTGESPLHF. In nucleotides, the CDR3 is TGCGCCAGCAGAACAGGGGAGTCACCCCTCCACTTT.

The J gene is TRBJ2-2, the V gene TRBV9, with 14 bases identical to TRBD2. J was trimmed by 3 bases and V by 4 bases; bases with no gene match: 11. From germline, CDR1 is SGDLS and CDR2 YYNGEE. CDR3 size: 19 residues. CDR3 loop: CASSLTPTSGGADTGELFF. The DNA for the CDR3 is TGTGCCAGCAGCCTGACCCCGACTAGCGGGGGGGCCGACACCGGGGAGCTGTTTTTT. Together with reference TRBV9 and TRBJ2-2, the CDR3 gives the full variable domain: DSGVTQTPKHLITATGQRVTLRCSPRSGDLSVYWYQQSLDQGLQFLIQYYNGEERAKGNILERFSAQQFPDLHSELNLSSLELGDSALYFCASSLTPTSGGADTGELFFGEGSRLTVL.

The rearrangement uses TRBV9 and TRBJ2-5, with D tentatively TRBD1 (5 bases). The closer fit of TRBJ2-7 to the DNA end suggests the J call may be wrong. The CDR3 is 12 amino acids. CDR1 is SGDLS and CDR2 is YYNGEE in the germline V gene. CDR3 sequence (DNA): TGTGCCAGCAGCCCAGGGAACTACGAGCAGTACTTC. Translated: CASSPGNYEQYF.

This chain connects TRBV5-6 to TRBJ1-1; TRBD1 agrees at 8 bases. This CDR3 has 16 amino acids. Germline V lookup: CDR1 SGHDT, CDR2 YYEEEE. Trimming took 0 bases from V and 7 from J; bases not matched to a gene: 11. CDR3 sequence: CASSLVPGQDRDEAFF. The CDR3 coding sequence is TGTGCCAGCAGCTTGGTCCCGGGACAGGACAGAGATGAAGCTTTCTTT.

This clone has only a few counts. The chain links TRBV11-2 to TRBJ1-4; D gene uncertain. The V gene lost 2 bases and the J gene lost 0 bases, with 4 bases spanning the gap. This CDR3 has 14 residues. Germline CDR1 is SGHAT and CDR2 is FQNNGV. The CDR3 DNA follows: TGTGCCAGCAGCTTATCCGCAACTAATGAAAAACTGTTTTTT. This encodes CASSLSATNEKLFF.